This TCR beta chain was recovered during a study of blood T cell repertoires in COVID-19. For the study at large: Samples of COVID-19 (acute and convalescent) were obtained from the United States, Italy and Spain.

The assay was immunoSEQ multiplex PCR, and TCRdb's table has in-frame clones only and misses some. The sample consists of about 53,000 clones, 65% to 90% of them appearing once. The V segment lost 4 bases and the J segment 4 bases; nucleotides outside the gene matches: 0. The CDR3 consists of 13 residues. Germline CDR1 is SGHTA and CDR2 is FQGNSA. The TCR originated in a woman aged 80 or older with COVID-19, enrolled during active disease. The source material was peripheral blood. The chain joins TRBV7-2 to TRBJ1-5; TRBD1 agrees at 8 bases. The CDR3 bases are TGTGCCAGCAGCTGGACAGGGAATCAGCCCCAGCATTTT. Residues: CASSWTGNQPQHF.